The present T cell receptor (beta chain) was sequenced within a study of identical twins. Study-level findings and limits: The same donors were not followed; conclusions instead depended on cross-sectional statistical analysis. Low generation probability was overrepresented in out-of-frame alpha sequences shared by twins.

Comments on this clonotype: Its target is unknown.

TCRdb reprocessed the 5' RACE reads via MiXCR and lists one record per CDR3 protein. Of approximately 700,000 distinct CDR3 sequences listed, roughly 20% are singletons. CDR3 length equals 16 residues. This sample was shared with a second study, whose subject was T cells expressing NK-cell markers. As reported in that work: Seven of the eight sequenced donors were classified as HCMV-seropositive, and one was classified as seronegative. NKG2C+ dominant clonotype frequencies in 6 or 7 donors were roughly 1.0-7.5% of CD8+ T cells.

The sequence was obtained from a woman aged 18-29 years in good health. The chain joins TRBV21-1 to TRBJ2-2; the table's D call TRBD1 went unverified against the DNA. TRBV21-1 is marked as a pseudogene. The sample taken for sequencing was PBMCs. CDR3 sequence (DNA): TGTGCCAGCAGCAAAGGACAGGGTTTGAACACCGGGGAGCTGTTTTTT. Translation gives CASSKGQGLNTGELFF.